The 8 T cell receptor beta chains in this list originate from one sample, sequenced in a study of cytomegalovirus exposure and HLA in healthy donors. Researchers ran the PCR with 60 Vbeta and 13 Jbeta primers. Sequenced by immunoSEQ multiplex PCR; TCRdb stores in-frame clones only, minus some. Among roughly 180,000 clones, 76% were seen once, and the ten largest hold around 1.5%. The source material was PBMCs. The receptors shown here come from a man younger than 35 in good health and CMV-seronegative.

This clone was counted between two and nine times. The J gene is TRBJ2-6, the V gene TRBV7-9; TRBD1 matches 8 bases. Per germline, CDR1 SEHNR and CDR2 FQNEAQ (reference sequence). The V and J ends lost 5 bases and 3 bases, in that order; junction bases with no gene match: 9. The CDR3 extends over 17 amino acids. This chain's CDR3 is CASSPRTGNDGANVLTF. The CDR3 coding sequence is TGTGCCAGCAGCCCGCGGACAGGGAACGATGGGGCCAACGTCCTGACTTTC.

This clone was picked up a small number of times. One end of the junction does not line up with germline, which may come from a read error. The chain uses TRBV7-7 and TRBJ2-7; maybe TRBD1 (7 bases). From germline, CDR1 is SSHAT and CDR2 FNYEAQ (reference sequence). The length of the CDR3 is 14 residues. This CDR3 is CASSLEQGGYEQYF. In DNA form, the CDR3 reads TGTGCTAGCAGCTTAGAGCAGGGGGGCTACGAGCAGTACTTC.

CDR3 sequence (DNA): TGTGCCAGCAGCTCAACACAGGGTAGGGAGGGCTACACCTTC. Translating it yields CASSSTQGREGYTF. The chain uses TRBV7-8 and TRBJ1-2, with D possibly being TRBD1 (6 bases). The CDR3 runs 14 residues. The V and J ends lost 4 bases and 8 bases respectively, with 17 bases between them. The germline gives CDR1 SGHVS, CDR2 FQNEAQ. The full variable domain, with the rest looked up from reference TRBV7-8 and TRBJ1-2, is GAGVSQSPRYKVAKRGQDVALRCDPISGHVSLFWYQQALGQGPEFLTYFQNEAQLDKSGLPSDRFFAERPEGSVSTLKIQRTQQEDSAVYLCASSSTQGREGYTFGSGTRLTVV.

The chain combines TRBV6-1 with TRBJ2-7; 7 nucleotides match TRBD2. Losses at the gene ends were 4 bases for V and 3 bases for J; bases not matched to a gene: 3. The CDR3 covers 13 residues. Germline CDR1 is MNHNS and CDR2 is SASEGT. The CDR3 nucleotides read TGTGCCAGCAGTGGCCCGGGAGGCTACGAGCAGTACTTC. It translates to CASSGPGGYEQYF.

The V call is TRBV5-4, the J call TRBJ1-1, with D uncertain. The ends were cut back, 3 bases at V and 0 bases at J, with 9 bases in the middle. The CDR3 totals 14 residues. Germline V CDR1 and CDR2: SGHNT, YYREEE (reference sequence). CDR3 in DNA: TGTGCCAGCAGCTCCATAACGGTGAACACTGAAGCTTTCTTT. As protein: CASSSITVNTEAFF.

This clone came up a few times. The rearrangement uses TRBV30 and TRBJ1-2; the D gene is possibly TRBD1 (5 bases). The CDR3 is 12 amino acids. Germline assignment: CDR1 GTSNPN and CDR2 SVGIG (reference sequence). V lost 4 bases, J lost 8 bases, and 14 bases lay in between. CDR3 region: CAWIGGGEGYTF. CDR3 bases: TGTGCCTGGATTGGGGGGGGAGAAGGCTACACCTTC.

The chain is built from TRBV11-2 and TRBJ1-4; 8 nucleotides agree with TRBD1. The V gene's germline CDR1 is SGHAT and CDR2 FQNNGV. This CDR3 region has 16 residues. Losses at the gene ends were 0 bases for V and 7 bases for J; bases not matched to a gene: 7. DNA of the CDR3: TGTGCCAGCAGCTTAGATCGGGCGGGGACAGGTGAAAAACTGTTTTTT. This translates into CASSLDRAGTGEKLFF.

The chain combines TRBV5-1 with TRBJ2-7; TRBD1 might be the D (6 bases). The germline V gene encodes CDR1 SGHRS and CDR2 YFSETQ. The V and J ends lost 1 base and 9 bases respectively, with 14 bases between them. CDR3 length equals 13 residues. The CDR3 loop is CASSLMPGDGQYF. The CDR3 DNA is TGCGCCAGCAGCTTGATGCCAGGGGACGGGCAGTACTTC.